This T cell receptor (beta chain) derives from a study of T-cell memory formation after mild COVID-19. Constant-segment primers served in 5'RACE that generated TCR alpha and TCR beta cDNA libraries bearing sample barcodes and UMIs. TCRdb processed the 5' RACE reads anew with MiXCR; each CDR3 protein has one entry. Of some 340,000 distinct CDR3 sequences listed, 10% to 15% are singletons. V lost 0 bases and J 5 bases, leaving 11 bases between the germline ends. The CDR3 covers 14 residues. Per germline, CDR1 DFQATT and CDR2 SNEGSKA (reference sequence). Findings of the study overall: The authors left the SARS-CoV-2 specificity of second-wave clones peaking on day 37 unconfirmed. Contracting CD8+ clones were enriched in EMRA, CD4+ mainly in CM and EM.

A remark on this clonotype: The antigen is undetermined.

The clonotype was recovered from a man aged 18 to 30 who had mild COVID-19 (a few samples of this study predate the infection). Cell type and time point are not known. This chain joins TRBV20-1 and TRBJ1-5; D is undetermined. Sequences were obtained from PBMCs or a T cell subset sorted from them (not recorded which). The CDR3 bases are TGCAGTGCTAGAGATCGGATAGGACATCAGCCCCAGCATTTT. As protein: CSARDRIGHQPQHF.